This entry concerns a single T cell receptor beta chain. Its matching antigen is unknown. Other DNA sequences in the sample encode the same CDR3. V shed 4 bases and J shed 3 bases, with 7 bases lying between them. CDR1 is MGHRA, CDR2 YSYEKL, per germline. The CDR3 has 12 residues. The data derive from a study of shared clonotypes between healthy human individuals. Study-wide background: Every donor yielded three CD4 naive, three CD4 memory, two CD8 naive and one CD8 memory plate. Findings of the study overall: An expected dependence of interdonor clonotype sharing on sequencing depth was noted. In general, naive subsets displayed greater estimated richness than memory subsets did.

Data came from immunoSEQ multiplex PCR; TCRdb stores just in-frame clones and leaves some out. This repertoire shows about 2.1 million clones, 85% to 95% found once; its top ten account for under 2%. CD8 cells classed as naive were CD45RO-negative and positively selected for CCR7, excluding terminally differentiated effector memory CD45RA+ cells. The rearrangement uses TRBV4-1 and TRBJ2-7; D uncertain. This clonotype was obtained from a man younger than 35 in good health. Some clones in this sample may be carry-over from other donors' samples. Material: naive CD8+ T cells from PBMCs. The CDR3 loop reads CASSPTGYEQYF. As DNA, the CDR3 is TGCGCCAGCAGCCCGACGGGCTACGAGCAGTACTTC.